The 3 T cell receptor beta chains in this list originate from one sample, sequenced in a study of response to subunit inactivated influenza vaccine. TCRdb used MiXCR to reprocess the RT-PCR reads, holding one entry per CDR3 protein. This table has under 200,000 distinct CDR3 sequences, about 12% appearing once. These data were also reused for a study on T cells expressing NK-cell markers. Per that paper: For TCR beta, cDNA was produced by 5'RACE template switching with UMIs.

The sample here was CD8+ T cells sorted from PBMCs, taken roughly 12 days after vaccination. The receptors originated from a man in his forties or fifties who received an inactivated influenza vaccine.

This clonotype was detected ten times or more. The rearrangement joins TRBV6-5 to TRBJ1-2; TRBD1 agrees at 7 bases. The CDR3 loop spans 14 amino acids. The germline CDR1 and CDR2 sequences are MNHEY and SVGAGI. With 0 bases clipped from V and 5 bases from J, the junction kept 3 bases outside the gene matches. This CDR3 is CASSYSGTVYGYTF. CDR3 coding DNA: TGTGCCAGCAGTTACTCCGGGACAGTTTATGGCTACACCTTC.

This clonotype was picked up many times. The chain couples TRBV7-8 to TRBJ2-7; 7 bases map to TRBD1. CDR1 SGHVS and CDR2 FQNEAQ come from the germline V gene. V lost 5 bases and J lost 4; bases outside the gene matches: 5. The CDR3 length is 13 residues. As DNA, the CDR3 is TGTGCCAGCAGCCCGGGACAGAGATACGAGCAGTACTTC. Its protein is CASSPGQRYEQYF.

This chain joins TRBV7-9 and TRBJ2-2; D may match TRBD1 or TRBD2 (5 bases each). V was pared by 5 bases and J by 6 bases, with 16 bases between. This CDR3 has 15 amino acids. CDR1 and CDR2 (germline): SEHNR, FQNEAQ (reference sequence). CDR3 nucleotides: TGTGCCAGCAGCATCGGGACGGTCAGTCCCGGGGAGCTGTTTTTT. This encodes CASSIGTVSPGELFF.